These T cell receptor beta chains were read from a single sample in a study of CD8 T cells in ankylosing spondylitis. Each CDR3 protein gets one entry after TCRdb re-called the 5' RACE reads with MiXCR. The sample carries around 150,000 distinct CDR3 sequences, 7.3% recorded once. Sequenced: blood, either unsorted or a sorted T cell fraction (not recorded which). The receptors originated from a female donor with ankylosing spondylitis or in good health (not recorded which). The CDR3 runs from the conserved cysteine through the conserved F or W. D genes are given only for firm matches. Some rows have no size entry. The others give once, few or many, or a class for an expanded clone.

d_call	v_call	cdr3_length	j_call	clone_size	cdr3_aa	cdr3_nt
TRBD1	TRBV7-9	14	TRBJ1-1	.	CASRISGTGNQAFF	TGTGCCAGCAGAATCTCCGGGACAGGTAATCAAGCTTTCTTT
TRBD1	TRBV27	14	TRBJ1-1	many	CASSLQGAATEAFF	TGTGCCAGCAGTTTGCAGGGGGCGGCCACTGAAGCTTTCTTT
TRBD2	TRBV2	17	TRBJ2-1	many	CASRDGTSGGAYNEQFF	TGTGCCAGCAGGGACGGGACTAGCGGGGGGGCGTACAATGAGCAGTTCTTC
.	TRBV12-3/TRBV12-4	13	TRBJ1-2	few	CASRYSFNYGYTF	TGTGCCAGCAGGTACAGCTTTAACTATGGCTACACCTTC
.	TRBV7-9	12	TRBJ1-6	many	CASSRLGPPLHF	TGTGCCAGCAGTCGGTTGGGGCCACCCCTCCACTTT
TRBD1	TRBV5-5	17	TRBJ2-2	many	CASSTTPRDRFTGELFF	TGTGCCAGCAGCACCACTCCAAGGGACAGGTTCACCGGGGAGCTGTTTTTT
TRBD2	TRBV3-1	15	TRBJ2-3	few	CASSLAGGTGDTQYF	TGTGCCAGCAGCCTAGCGGGGGGCACCGGAGATACGCAGTATTTT
.	TRBV14	17	TRBJ1-1	many	CASSQDRQGFHTTEAFF	TGTGCCAGCAGCCAAGATCGTCAGGGGTTTCATACGACTGAAGCTTTCTTT
.	TRBV29-1	12	TRBJ2-1	many	CSGMGKVNEQFF	TGCAGCGGTATGGGGAAAGTCAATGAGCAGTTCTTC
TRBD2	TRBV5-1	13	TRBJ2-5	.	CASSFTSEETQYF	TGCGCCAGCAGCTTCACTAGCGAAGAGACCCAGTACTTC
TRBD1	TRBV2	14	TRBJ2-1	few	CASEETGGYNEQFF	TGTGCCAGCGAGGAGACAGGGGGTTACAATGAGCAGTTCTTC
.	TRBV18	16	TRBJ1-1	many	CASSPSGALVNTEAFF	TGTGCCAGCTCACCATCAGGGGCGCTTGTGAACACTGAAGCTTTCTTT
.	TRBV5-1	13	TRBJ1-5	many	CASSLSGSQPQHF	TGCGCCAGCAGCTTGTCAGGGTCCCAGCCCCAGCATTTT
.	TRBV12-3/TRBV12-4	13	TRBJ2-3	many	CASSFRSTDTQYF	TGTGCCAGCAGTTTCCGGAGCACAGATACGCAGTATTTT
.	TRBV12-3/TRBV12-4	16	TRBJ1-6	many	CASSFRGSARTIPLHF	TGTGCCAGCAGTTTCCGCGGGTCTGCCCGAACGATACCCCTCCACTTT
TRBD2	TRBV10-3	15	TRBJ2-2	few	CAISLAGANTGELFF	TGTGCCATCAGTTTAGCGGGGGCGAACACCGGGGAGCTGTTTTTT
TRBD2	TRBV24-1	15	TRBJ2-1	many	CATSDPGGRYNEQFF	TGTGCCACCAGTGATCCGGGGGGGCGGTACAATGAGCAGTTCTTC
.	TRBV20-1	14	TRBJ2-4	many	CSAIERALRNIQYF	TGCAGTGCTATTGAGCGGGCCCTCCGAAACATTCAGTACTTC
TRBD1	TRBV9	18	TRBJ2-2	few	CASSPLSGQGANTGELFF	TGTGCCAGCAGCCCTCTCTCAGGACAGGGGGCCAACACCGGGGAGCTGTTTTTT
.	TRBV20-1	17	TRBJ1-3	many	CSAEGEGRHRAGNTIYF	TGCAGTGCTGAGGGGGAGGGACGGCATAGGGCTGGAAACACCATATATTTT
.	TRBV7-9	13	TRBJ1-4	once	CASSFGREEKLFF	TGTGCCAGCAGCTTCGGGAGGGAAGAAAAACTGTTTTTT
TRBD2	TRBV11-2	18	TRBJ2-1	.	CASSLGTSASGGTNEQFF	TGTGCCAGCAGCTTAGGGACGAGTGCTAGCGGGGGGACCAATGAGCAGTTCTTC
TRBD1	TRBV5-1	19	TRBJ1-3	many	CASSSVLQTGGYSGNTIYF	TGCGCCAGCAGCTCTGTCCTACAGACAGGGGGATACTCTGGAAACACCATATATTTT
TRBD1	TRBV19	15	TRBJ1-1	.	CASSSRGQMNTEAFF	TGTGCCAGTAGTAGCCGGGGACAGATGAACACTGAAGCTTTCTTT
.	TRBV12-3/TRBV12-4	15	TRBJ2-3	many	CASSLGGANTDTQYF	TGTGCCAGCAGTTTGGGGGGGGCCAACACAGATACGCAGTATTTT
.	TRBV4-3	14	TRBJ1-1	many	CASSPGRGNPEAFF	TGCGCCAGCAGCCCCGGACGGGGTAACCCTGAAGCTTTCTTT
.	TRBV5-6	13	TRBJ1-2	many	CASSLGQDYGYTF	TGTGCCAGCAGCTTGGGGCAGGACTATGGCTACACCTTC
.	TRBV20-1	13	TRBJ1-2	many	CSARPPWGYGYTF	TGCAGTGCTAGACCCCCCTGGGGGTATGGCTACACCTTC
.	TRBV20-1	16	TRBJ2-1	.	CSAERGLPDSYNEQFF	TGCAGTGCAGAACGCGGACTTCCCGACTCCTACAATGAGCAGTTCTTC
.	TRBV7-3	14	TRBJ2-3	.	CVSSSGLLTDTQYF	TGTGTCAGCAGCTCGGGACTTCTCACAGATACGCAGTATTTT
.	TRBV2	14	TRBJ2-7	.	CASSYRDGFYEQYF	TGTGCCAGCTCCTACCGGGACGGATTCTACGAGCAGTACTTC
TRBD1	TRBV27	14	TRBJ2-3	many	CASSLDRGPDTQYF	TGTGCCAGCAGTTTAGACAGGGGCCCAGATACGCAGTATTTT
.	TRBV6-5	15	TRBJ1-1	many	CASSYLRDNHLRAFF	TGTGCCAGCAGTTACCTCCGGGATAACCACTTGAGGGCTTTCTTT
TRBD2	TRBV11-2	13	TRBJ2-3	many	CASSPTGLLTQYF	TGTGCCAGCAGCCCGACGGGACTACTAACGCAGTATTTT
.	TRBV28	11	TRBJ1-1	few	CASSSRVEAFF	TGTGCCAGCAGCTCCAGGGTGGAAGCTTTCTTT
.	TRBV7-3	13	TRBJ1-1	many	CASSTQSSTEAFF	TGTGCCAGCAGCACCCAATCAAGCACTGAAGCTTTCTTT
.	TRBV7-2	14	TRBJ2-3	.	CASSLGLYTDTQYF	TGTGCCAGCAGCTTGGGCCTATACACAGATACGCAGTATTTT
TRBD1	TRBV10-3	16	TRBJ1-2	.	CAIREPGTGDNYGYTF	TGTGCCATCAGAGAACCAGGGACAGGGGATAACTATGGCTACACCTTC
.	TRBV27	13	TRBJ1-4	many	CASSTDYNEKLFF	TGTGCCAGCAGTACAGATTATAATGAAAAACTGTTTTTT
.	TRBV5-1	15	TRBJ1-5	many	CASSFLGDGNQPQHF	TGCGCCAGCAGCTTCCTCGGGGACGGCAATCAGCCCCAGCATTTT
.	TRBV29-1	13	TRBJ2-5	.	CSVVGTGGETQYF	TGCAGCGTTGTCGGGACTGGGGGAGAGACCCAGTACTTC
TRBD2	TRBV5-1	18	TRBJ2-3	many	CASSTGLAGTVGTDTQYF	TGCGCCAGCAGCACGGGACTAGCGGGAACCGTTGGCACAGATACGCAGTATTTT
TRBD1	TRBV19	16	TRBJ1-1	many	CASSISTGYLSTEAFF	TGTGCCAGTAGTATTTCGACAGGGTACTTGAGCACTGAAGCTTTCTTT
TRBD2	TRBV7-8	17	TRBJ2-3	.	CASSPRLAGGVTNTQYF	TGTGCCAGCAGCCCCCGACTAGCGGGGGGTGTCACAAATACGCAGTATTTT
.	TRBV10-3	13	TRBJ1-1	many	CAISGQDNTEAFF	TGTGCCATCAGTGGGCAGGACAACACTGAAGCTTTCTTT